A selection of T cell receptor beta chains follows, all from one sample in a study of OX40 agonist ivuxolimab in advanced cancers. Produced via immunoSEQ multiplex PCR; TCRdb's table is partial and in-frame only. The sample includes tens of thousands of clones, around 87% seen only once; the top ten take more than 13%. Source: CD4+ or CD8+ T cells sorted from blood, taken in a trial of the OX40 agonist ivuxolimab. These receptor sequences come from an adult with an advanced solid tumor such as melanoma, head and neck, liver or kidney cancer. CDR3s include the opening cysteine and the closing phenylalanine or tryptophan. D genes are given only for firm matches. Only part of the rows carry a size: once, few, many, or a class if the clone is expanded.

clone_size j_call d_call v_call cdr3_aa cdr3_nt
NA TRBJ1-1 NA TRBV11-2 CASSIHPNTEAFF TGTGCCAGCAGCATTCATCCGAACACTGAAGCTTTCTTT
NA TRBJ1-2 NA TRBV6-5 CASSYSDTTNYGYTF TGTGCCAGCAGTTACTCGGACACCACTAACTATGGCTACACCTTC
NA TRBJ2-4 NA TRBV29-1 CSVAGTQLAKNIQYF TGCAGCGTCGCCGGCACTCAACTAGCCAAAAACATTCAGTACTTC
NA TRBJ1-1 TRBD1 TRBV9 CASSGTGGLTEAFF TGTGCCAGCAGCGGGACAGGGGGCCTCACTGAAGCTTTCTTT
NA TRBJ2-7 NA TRBV30 CASTGTFYEQYF TGTGCCTCCACCGGGACTTTTTACGAGCAGTACTTC
NA TRBJ2-7 NA TRBV2 CASVGASSSYEQYF TGTGCCAGCGTTGGCGCCTCGAGCTCCTACGAGCAGTACTTC
NA TRBJ1-4 NA TRBV10-1 CASGGWVRDEKLFF TGCGCCAGCGGGGGGTGGGTGCGGGATGAAAAACTGTTTTTT
medium-sized TRBJ1-5 NA TRBV7-9 CASSSYNQPQHF TGTGCCAGCAGCTCTTATAATCAGCCCCAGCATTTT
NA TRBJ2-2 TRBD1 TRBV5-1 CASSYLGTGSDTGELFF TGCGCCAGCAGCTACCTTGGGACAGGCAGCGACACCGGGGAGCTGTTTTTT
NA TRBJ2-1 NA TRBV7-3 CASSPDYNEQFF TGTGCCAGCAGCCCTGACTACAATGAGCAGTTCTTC
few TRBJ1-2 NA TRBV5-6 CASSFWESNYGYTF TGTGCCAGCAGCTTCTGGGAGTCGAACTATGGCTACACCTTC
NA TRBJ1-4 TRBD1 TRBV5-1 CASSLDGTGWEKLFF TGCGCCAGCAGCTTGGATGGGACAGGGTGGGAAAAACTGTTTTTT
NA TRBJ1-5 NA TRBV2 CASSEGSSNQPQHF TGTGCCAGCAGTGAAGGTTCTAGCAATCAGCCCCAGCATTTT
NA TRBJ2-7 TRBD2 TRBV4-3 CASSQDRGAGRVGQYF TGCGCCAGCAGCCAAGATCGGGGAGCGGGACGGGTTGGGCAGTACTTC
NA TRBJ1-2 TRBD1 TRBV7-9 CASSSGTGLDGYTF TGTGCCAGCAGCTCCGGGACAGGTCTTGATGGCTACACCTTC
NA TRBJ2-7 TRBD1 TRBV28 CASSPRDRTYLYEQYF TGTGCCAGCAGTCCCCGGGACAGAACCTACCTCTACGAGCAGTACTTC
NA TRBJ2-7 TRBD2 TRBV6-1 CASSLRLAQIYEQYF TGTGCCAGCAGTCTGCGACTAGCGCAGATTTACGAGCAGTACTTC
NA TRBJ2-5 NA TRBV9 CASSVVGNQETQYF TGTGCCAGCAGCGTAGTCGGGAACCAAGAGACCCAGTACTTC
once TRBJ1-1 NA TRBV12-5 CASGFNPPGVNTEAFF TGTGCTAGTGGTTTCAACCCCCCAGGGGTGAACACTGAAGCTTTCTTT
NA TRBJ2-1 NA TRBV9 CASSGQIYNEQFF TGTGCCAGCAGCGGACAGATCTACAATGAGCAGTTCTTC
once TRBJ2-2 NA TRBV4-3 CASSQLGGAGELFF TGCGCCAGCAGCCAATTAGGAGGGGCCGGGGAGCTGTTTTTT
NA TRBJ1-1 NA TRBV6-1 CASSEAPTTNTEAFF TGTGCCAGCAGTGAAGCCCCAACCACGAACACTGAAGCTTTCTTT
NA TRBJ2-2 NA TRBV7-3 CASSSTGELFF TGTGCCAGCAGCAGCACCGGGGAGCTGTTTTTT
NA TRBJ2-1 NA TRBV1 CTSSQAVTAGGYRNEQFF TGCACCAGCAGCCAAGCGGTTACCGCGGGAGGGTATCGCAATGAGCAGTTCTTC
NA TRBJ2-3 TRBD2 TRBV7-9 CASSSYPPSSGGPTDTQYF TGTGCCAGCAGCTCGTACCCACCGTCTAGCGGGGGCCCCACAGATACGCAGTATTTT
NA TRBJ1-1 NA TRBV2 CASREGMAEAFF TGTGCCAGCAGGGAAGGGATGGCTGAAGCTTTCTTT
NA TRBJ2-1 NA TRBV2 CASSAIEGEAYNEQFF TGTGCCAGCAGTGCCATTGAGGGCGAAGCCTACAATGAGCAGTTCTTC
NA TRBJ1-1 NA TRBV11-2 CASSPPWNTEAFF TGTGCCAGCAGCCCCCCGTGGAACACTGAAGCTTTCTTT
NA TRBJ1-2 NA TRBV12-5 CASGLVRRPYGYTF TGTGCTAGTGGTTTGGTAAGGAGGCCGTATGGCTACACCTTC
NA TRBJ2-5 TRBD1 TRBV5-1 CASSLGTGEETQYF TGCGCCAGCAGCTTGGGTACAGGGGAAGAGACCCAGTACTTC
once TRBJ2-4 NA TRBV7-9 CASSLASGTKNIQYF TGTGCCAGCAGCTTAGCTAGCGGTACCAAAAACATTCAGTACTTC
NA TRBJ1-1 NA TRBV2 CASSRRAITEAFF TGTGCCAGCAGTCGCAGGGCAATCACTGAAGCTTTCTTT
NA TRBJ1-5 NA TRBV7-9 CASSPAGPNQPQHF TGTGCCAGCAGCCCAGCAGGGCCCAATCAGCCCCAGCATTTT
NA TRBJ2-2 NA TRBV19 CASSYQITGELFF TGTGCCAGTAGTTACCAGATCACCGGGGAGCTGTTTTTT
NA TRBJ1-1 NA TRBV9 CASSARRTPGPNTEAFF TGTGCCAGCAGCGCGAGAAGGACACCCGGCCCTAACACTGAAGCTTTCTTT
once TRBJ2-1 NA TRBV5-6 CASSLETANKGSYNEQFF TGTGCCAGCAGCTTGGAGACTGCCAACAAGGGCTCCTACAATGAGCAGTTCTTC
NA TRBJ1-4 NA TRBV19 CASMGEANEKLFF TGTGCCAGTATGGGAGAAGCGAATGAAAAACTGTTTTTT